This T cell receptor beta chain came from a study of T cells after yellow fever vaccination (dated by TCRdb to the late 2010s). About the investigation overall: The SMART-Seq v4 Ultra Low Input RNA kit was used to prepare libraries from fractions with low cell numbers. The cohort comprised two healthy male donors, one aged 18 to 30 and one aged 30 to 39 years. To track T-cell clones before and after primary and booster YFV17D yellow fever vaccination, bulk TCR alpha and beta repertoires were sequenced longitudinally. Bulk PBMC replicates and cell subsets were isolated from blood drawn at multiple timepoints before and after both primary and secondary immunization. Results and caveats for the whole study, not just this receptor: Computational filtering was needed because FACS-sorted repertoires could contain abundant contaminating clonotypes from the bulk population. Because only a couple of donors were included in the study, the extent to which the findings can be generalized is limited. The secondary T-cell response was weaker than the primary response but faster, peaking on day 5 instead of day 15. After the booster, most of the clones that had expanded following primary vaccination were detected again (96% of CD4 and roughly 88% of CD8), which suggests that memory was broadly maintained. A small fraction of clonotypes showed up in both the CD4 and CD8 compartments, probably as a result of convergent recombination.

Points on this clonotype: The antigen this receptor binds is unknown. Base quality data are lacking; no much larger clone is found one base away.

The sample's treatment or condition, from its label and the paper: live attenuated yellow fever vaccine strain. At every blood-draw timepoint, two biological replicates of bulk PBMCs were collected. A standard Ficoll-Paque protocol was used to isolate PBMCs from peripheral blood. TriZol was used to extract RNA from bulk PBMCs, from CD4 and CD8 fractions, and from dextramer-positive and dextramer-negative fractions. TCR cDNA was synthesized by 5'RACE template switching, which introduced a universal primer site and unique molecular identifiers. Priming for cDNA synthesis came from both the TCR alpha and TCR beta constant segments. Library amplification used two PCR steps, and the second PCR step added sample barcodes and sequencing adapters. Sequencing of libraries was done on Illumina HiSeq 2500 (2x100 bp) or NovaSeq (2x150 bp). Processing in the source paper ran as follows. Demultiplexing of reads and collapsing into UMI consensus sequences were performed with MIGEC, and V(D)J alignment was carried out with MiXCR. Using edgeR on replicate PBMC samples, clonotypes were called vaccine-responding if FDR was below 0.01 and the log2 fold change was above 5 up to day 15. Each bulk clonotype was labeled CD4 or CD8 based on which sequenced repertoire, CD4 or CD8, contained the clonotype at higher abundance. TCRdb passed the public sequencing reads through fastp at Q25 and MiXCR, retaining productive beta sequences. Each record represents a unique CDR3 protein, reported with the most common genes and DNA among its rows. These V and J calls rely on TCRdb rather than the paper's analysis. The sample yields just under 600,000 distinct CDR3 sequences; less than 15% were counted once. Over 12% of the sample lies in the top ten.

The germline V gene yields LGHNA for CDR1 and YNFKEQ for CDR2. From the cysteine up to the phenylalanine, the CDR3 has a length of 16 residues. CDR3 DNA is the only sequence kept; it has 48 bases, read in frame from the first base. V is reduced by 4 bases and J by 5 bases, leaving a spacing of 17 bases between them. The clonotype originates from a man younger than 45 who received the YFV17D yellow fever vaccine. Source: PBMCs, taken on the day of the yellow fever booster vaccination. The receptor chain draws on TRBV4-2 and TRBJ2-2; a tentative D call is TRBD1 (6 bases match). The DNA reads as follows: TGTGCCAGCAGCCCCCTTCGGACAGAGGGGACCGGGGAGCTGTTTTTT. Its translation reads: CASSPLRTEGTGELFF.